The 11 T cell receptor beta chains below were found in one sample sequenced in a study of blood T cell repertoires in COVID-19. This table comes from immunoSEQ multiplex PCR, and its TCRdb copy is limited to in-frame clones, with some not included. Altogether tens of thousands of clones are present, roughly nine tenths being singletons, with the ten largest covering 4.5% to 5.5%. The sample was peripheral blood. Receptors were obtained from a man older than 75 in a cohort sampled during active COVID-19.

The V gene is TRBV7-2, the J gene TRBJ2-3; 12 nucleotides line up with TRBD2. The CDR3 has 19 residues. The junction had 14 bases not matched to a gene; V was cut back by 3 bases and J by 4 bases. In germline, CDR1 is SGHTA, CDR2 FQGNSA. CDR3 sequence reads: CASSFGLAGGRIFSDTQYF. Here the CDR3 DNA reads TGTGCCAGCAGCTTTGGTCTAGCGGGGGGGCGAATTTTCTCAGATACGCAGTATTTT.

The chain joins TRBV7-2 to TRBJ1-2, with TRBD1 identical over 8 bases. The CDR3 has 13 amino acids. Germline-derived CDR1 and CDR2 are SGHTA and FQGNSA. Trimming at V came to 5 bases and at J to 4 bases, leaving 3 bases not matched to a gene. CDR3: CASSLTGAYGYTF. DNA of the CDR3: TGTGCCAGCAGCCTGACAGGGGCCTATGGCTACACCTTC.

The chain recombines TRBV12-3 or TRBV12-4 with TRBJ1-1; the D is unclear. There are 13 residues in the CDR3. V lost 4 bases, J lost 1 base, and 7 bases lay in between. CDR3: CASSYIQNTEAFF. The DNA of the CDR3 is TGTGCCAGCAGTTACATACAGAACACTGAAGCTTTCTTT.

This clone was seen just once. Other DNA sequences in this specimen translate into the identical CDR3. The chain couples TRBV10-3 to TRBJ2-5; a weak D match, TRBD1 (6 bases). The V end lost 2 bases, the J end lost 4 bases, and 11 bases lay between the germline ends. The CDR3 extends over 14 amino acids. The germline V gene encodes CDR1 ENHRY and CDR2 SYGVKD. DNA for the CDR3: TGTGCCATCAGTGAGAGCCCAGGGGTAGAGACCCAGTACTTC. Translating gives CAISESPGVETQYF.

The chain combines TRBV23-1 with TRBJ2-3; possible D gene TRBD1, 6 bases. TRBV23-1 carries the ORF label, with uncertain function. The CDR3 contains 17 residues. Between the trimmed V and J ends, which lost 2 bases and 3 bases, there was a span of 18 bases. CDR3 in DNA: TGCGCCAGCAGTCAACCCAAACAGGGTGGTAAAACAGATACGCAGTATTTT. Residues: CASSQPKQGGKTDTQYF.

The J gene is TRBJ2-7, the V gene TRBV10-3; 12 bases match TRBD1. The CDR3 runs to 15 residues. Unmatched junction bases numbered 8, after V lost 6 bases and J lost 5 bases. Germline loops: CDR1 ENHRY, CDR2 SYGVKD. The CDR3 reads CAIREPGQGAHEQYF. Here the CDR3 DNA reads TGTGCCATCAGGGAACCGGGACAGGGGGCCCACGAGCAGTACTTC.

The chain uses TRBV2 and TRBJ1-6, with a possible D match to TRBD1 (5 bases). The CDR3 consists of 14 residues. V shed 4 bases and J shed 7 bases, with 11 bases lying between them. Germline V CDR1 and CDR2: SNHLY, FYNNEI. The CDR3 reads CASSGGGVNSPLHF. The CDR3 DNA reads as TGTGCCAGCAGTGGTGGGGGGGTGAATTCACCCCTCCACTTT.

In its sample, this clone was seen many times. The CDR3 protein is CAWSELRNTEAFF. DNA of the CDR3: TGTGCCTGGAGTGAGTTGAGGAACACTGAAGCTTTCTTT. The chain recombines TRBV30 with TRBJ1-1; no definite D call. V was pared by 1 base and J by 1 base, with 7 bases between. In germline, CDR1 is GTSNPN, CDR2 SVGIG (reference sequence). The CDR3 sequence is 13 residues long.

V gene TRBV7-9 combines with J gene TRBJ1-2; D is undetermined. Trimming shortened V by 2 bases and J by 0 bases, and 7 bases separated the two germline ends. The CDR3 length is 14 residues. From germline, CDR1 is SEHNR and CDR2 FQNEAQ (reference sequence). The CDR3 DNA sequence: TGTGCCAGCAGCTTACTGGGAGCTAACTATGGCTACACCTTC. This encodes CASSLLGANYGYTF.

As DNA, the CDR3 is TGTGCCAGCAGCTTAGGTGGAGGAGATAACTATGGCTACACCTTC. Translation gives CASSLGGGDNYGYTF. V and J are TRBV7-9 and TRBJ1-2; D is ambiguous. The CDR3 spans 15 residues. The germline CDR1 and CDR2 sequences are SEHNR and FQNEAQ (reference sequence). Trimming cost V 1 base and J 1 base, with 10 bases left between them.

The CDR3 loop is CASSGGQGSPNGYTF. DNA for the CDR3: TGTGCCAGCAGCGGGGGACAGGGGAGTCCTAATGGCTACACCTTC. The V call is TRBV9, the J call TRBJ1-2, with 10 nucleotides matching TRBD1. This CDR3 has 15 residues. After removal of 3 bases from V and 6 bases from J, the junction contained 8 bases not matched to a gene. Germline CDR1 and CDR2: SGDLS and YYNGEE. The whole variable domain, remainder taken from reference TRBV9 and TRBJ1-2, is DSGVTQTPKHLITATGQRVTLRCSPRSGDLSVYWYQQSLDQGLQFLIQYYNGEERAKGNILERFSAQQFPDLHSELNLSSLELGDSALYFCASSGGQGSPNGYTFGSGTRLTVV.